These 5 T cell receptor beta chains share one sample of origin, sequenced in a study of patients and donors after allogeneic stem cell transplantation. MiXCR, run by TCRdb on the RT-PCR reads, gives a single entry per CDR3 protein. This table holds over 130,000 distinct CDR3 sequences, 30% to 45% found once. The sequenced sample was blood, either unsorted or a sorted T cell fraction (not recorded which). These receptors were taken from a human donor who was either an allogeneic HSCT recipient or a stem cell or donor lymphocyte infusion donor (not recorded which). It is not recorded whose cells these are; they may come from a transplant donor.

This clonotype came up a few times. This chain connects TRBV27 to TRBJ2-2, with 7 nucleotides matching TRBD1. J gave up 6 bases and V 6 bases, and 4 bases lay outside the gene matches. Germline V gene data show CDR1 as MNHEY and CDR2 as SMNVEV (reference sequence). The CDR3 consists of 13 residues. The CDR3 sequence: CASSPTGAGELFF. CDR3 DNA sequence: TGTGCCAGCAGCCCTACAGGGGCCGGGGAGCTGTTTTTT.

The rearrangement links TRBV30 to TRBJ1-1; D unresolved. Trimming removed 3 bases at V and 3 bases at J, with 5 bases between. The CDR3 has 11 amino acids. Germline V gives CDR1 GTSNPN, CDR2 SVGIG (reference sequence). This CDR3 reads CAWREYTEAFF. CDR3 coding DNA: TGTGCCTGGAGGGAGTACACTGAAGCTTTCTTT. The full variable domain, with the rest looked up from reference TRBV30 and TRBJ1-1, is SQTIHQWPATLVQPVGSPLSLECTVEGTSNPNLYWYRQAAGRGLQLLFYSVGIGQISSEVPQNLSASRPQDRQFILSSKKLLLSDSGFYLCAWREYTEAFFGQGTRLTVV.

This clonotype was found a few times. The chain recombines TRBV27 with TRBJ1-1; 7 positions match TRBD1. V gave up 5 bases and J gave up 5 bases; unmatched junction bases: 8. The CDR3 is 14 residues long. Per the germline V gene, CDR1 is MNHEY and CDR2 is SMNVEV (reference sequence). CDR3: CASSIRGRRTEAFF. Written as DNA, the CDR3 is TGTGCCAGCAGTATCAGGGGGAGACGTACTGAAGCTTTCTTT.

CDR3 sequence: CASSTRTTVAYEQYV. In DNA form, the CDR3 reads TGTGCCAGCAGCACTCGGACAACCGTCGCCTACGAGCAGTACGTC. This chain joins TRBV21-1 and TRBJ2-7; TRBD1, the table's D call, was not compared with the DNA. TRBV21-1 counts as a pseudogene. The CDR3 is 15 residues long.

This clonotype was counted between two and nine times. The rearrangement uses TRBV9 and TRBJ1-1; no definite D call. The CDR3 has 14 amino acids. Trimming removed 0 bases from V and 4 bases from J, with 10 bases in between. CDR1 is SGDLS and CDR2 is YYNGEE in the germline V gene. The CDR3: CASSVGPRATEAFF. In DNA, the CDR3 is TGTGCCAGCAGCGTAGGACCTAGGGCCACTGAAGCTTTCTTT.